These 27 T cell receptor beta chains originate from one sample sequenced in a study of cytomegalovirus exposure and HLA in healthy donors. Libraries were prepared by immunoSEQ multiplex PCR; TCRdb keeps only in-frame clonotypes and omits some of them. The sample has about 160,000 clones, around four fifths seen once. The source material was PBMCs. Receptors were obtained from a man under 40 in good health and CMV-seropositive.

This clone was counted once. V usage is TRBV4-1 and J usage is TRBJ1-1, with D uncertain. The germline CDR1 and CDR2 sequences are MGHRA and YSYEKL. This CDR3 region has 15 residues. V dropped 0 bases and J dropped 3 bases, with 11 bases sitting between them. CDR3 amino acids: CASSQDGVVDTEAFF. The DNA of the CDR3 is TGCGCCAGCAGCCAAGACGGGGTGGTTGACACTGAAGCTTTCTTT.

The chain employs TRBV15 and TRBJ1-3, with 7 bases fitting TRBD1. The CDR3 loop spans 15 amino acids. J gave up 5 bases and V 3 bases, and 7 bases lay outside the gene matches. Germline V gene sequence: CDR1 LNHNV, CDR2 YYDKDF (reference sequence). Here the CDR3 DNA reads TGTGCCACCAGCAGGGGAACAGGGGTCCGAAACACCATATATTTT. Translation: CATSRGTGVRNTIYF.

V and J are TRBV11-2 and TRBJ2-1; D unresolved. From germline, CDR1 is SGHAT and CDR2 FQNNGV. Trimming took 1 base from V and 8 from J, leaving 12 bases between them. CDR3 size: 14 residues. The CDR3 DNA reads TGTGCCAGCAGCTTAGGGTCGGGTGGAGATGAGCAGTTCTTC. Translated: CASSLGSGGDEQFF. Supplemented by reference TRBV11-2 and TRBJ2-1, the full variable domain reads EAGVAQSPRYKIIEKRQSVAFWCNPISGHATLYWYQQILGQGPKLLIQFQNNGVVDDSQLPKDRFSAERLKGVDSTLKIQPAKLEDSAVYLCASSLGSGGDEQFFGPGTRLTVL.

The rearrangement uses TRBV6-1 and TRBJ2-7; TRBD1 matches 8 bases. The CDR3 sequence is 16 residues long. Germline trimming cut 1 base from V and 4 bases from J; bases unmatched to any gene: 9. The germline V gene encodes CDR1 MNHNS and CDR2 SASEGT. The CDR3 reads CASSEVGRGLRYEQYF. Here the CDR3 DNA reads TGTGCCAGCAGTGAAGTTGGCAGGGGGCTTCGATACGAGCAGTACTTC.

This clone is a singleton in its sample. This chain connects TRBV11-2 to TRBJ2-7; D is perhaps TRBD2 (6 bases). The CDR3 is 15 amino acids. Trimming shortened V by 5 bases and J by 4 bases, and 18 bases separated the two germline ends. Per the germline V gene, CDR1 is SGHAT and CDR2 is FQNNGV. CDR3 protein: CASSPSGGQSYEQYF. The CDR3 DNA reads TGTGCCAGCAGCCCTAGTGGAGGGCAGTCGTACGAGCAGTACTTC.

The J gene is TRBJ1-3, the V gene TRBV30, with TRBD1 as a possible D gene (5 bases). The CDR3 extends over 13 amino acids. Germline V gene data show CDR1 as GTSNPN and CDR2 as SVGIG (reference sequence). The V end was cut by 5 bases, the J end by 2 bases, with 10 bases between. The CDR3 bases are TGTGCCTGGGCGGGGGACCCTGGAAACACCATATATTTT. Translated: CAWAGDPGNTIYF. Using reference TRBV30 and TRBJ1-3 for the parts outside the CDR3, the full variable domain is SQTIHQWPATLVQPVGSPLSLECTVEGTSNPNLYWYRQAAGRGLQLLFYSVGIGQISSEVPQNLSASRPQDRQFILSSKKLLLSDSGFYLCAWAGDPGNTIYFGEGSWLTVV.

The chain couples TRBV2 to TRBJ1-2, with 9 bases identical to TRBD1. Germline CDR1 is SNHLY and CDR2 is FYNNEI. The CDR3 loop spans 13 amino acids. The V gene end was trimmed by 4 bases and the J gene end by 4 bases; junction bases not matched to a gene: 1. The CDR3 region is CASSGDRVYGYTF. The CDR3 DNA reads as TGTGCCAGCAGTGGGGACAGGGTCTATGGCTACACCTTC.

In its sample, this clone was seen many times. The chain uses TRBV6-1 and TRBJ2-6; perhaps TRBD1 as D (6 bases). This CDR3 has 15 residues. Germline CDR1 reads MNHNS; CDR2 reads SASEGT. Trimming stripped 6 bases from V and 0 bases from J, with 9 bases between. For the CDR3, the DNA is TGTGCCAGCAGCCTGGACAGCTCTGGGGCCAACGTCCTGACTTTC. This codes for CASSLDSSGANVLTF.

The chain carries TRBV7-7 and TRBJ1-1; possibly TRBD1 for D (5 bases). This CDR3 has 14 residues. Germline V gene data show CDR1 as SSHAT and CDR2 as FNYEAQ (reference sequence). CDR3 amino acids: CASPYLSGGTEAFF. The CDR3 DNA is TGTGCTAGCCCATACTTATCGGGGGGCACTGAAGCTTTCTTT.

V is TRBV27 and J is TRBJ1-1; no clear D gene. Trimming took off 5 bases at V and 11 bases at J, with 18 bases between the two ends. The germline V gene has CDR1 MNHEY and CDR2 SMNVEV (reference sequence). The CDR3 runs 13 residues. Here the CDR3 reads CASSTPSGRRAFF. CDR3 bases: TGTGCCAGCAGTACCCCCTCGGGCAGGAGGGCTTTCTTT.

The rearrangement uses TRBV6-1 and TRBJ2-3; the match to TRBD1 covers 7 bases. CDR1 and CDR2 from the germline V gene are MNHNS and SASEGT. J was trimmed by 4 bases and V by 2 bases; bases with no gene match: 9. The CDR3 runs to 16 residues. The CDR3 DNA is TGTGCCAGCAGTGAACTTTACAGGGGTAGGGCAGATACGCAGTATTTT. Translating gives CASSELYRGRADTQYF.

The chain employs TRBV18 and TRBJ2-2; the match to TRBD1 covers 7 bases. The CDR3 spans 15 residues. In germline, CDR1 is KGHSH, CDR2 LQKENI. V lost 7 bases, J lost 3 bases, and 8 bases stayed unmatched. The CDR3 spells CASLRGPTYTGELFF. DNA for the CDR3: TGTGCCAGCTTAAGGGGGCCAACTTACACCGGGGAGCTGTTTTTT.

Of note for this clone: Other nucleotide sequences in the sample specify the same CDR3. This chain connects TRBV5-4 to TRBJ2-5; a weak D match, TRBD2 (5 bases). CDR1 and CDR2 from the germline V gene are SGHNT and YYREEE (reference sequence). Trimming pared 0 bases from V and 5 bases from J, leaving 5 bases between. The length of the CDR3 is 12 residues. The CDR3 DNA reads as TGTGCCAGCAGCTTGGCGGGGGAGACCCAGTACTTC. Translating gives CASSLAGETQYF. Based on the CDR3 plus reference TRBV5-4 and TRBJ2-5, the full variable domain is ETGVTQSPTHLIKTRGQQVTLRCSSQSGHNTVSWYQQALGQGPQFIFQYYREEENGRGNFPPRFSGLQFPNYSSELNVNALELDDSALYLCASSLAGETQYFGPGTRLLVL.

V usage is TRBV5-1 and J usage is TRBJ1-2, with D perhaps TRBD1 (6 bases). Trimming removed 1 base at V and 8 bases at J, with 21 bases between. From germline, CDR1 is SGHRS and CDR2 YFSETQ. The CDR3 length is 16 residues. The DNA of the CDR3 is TGCGCCAGCAGCTTGATCGTATCCAGGGGCGGAGGAGGCTACACCTTC. It is translated as CASSLIVSRGGGGYTF.

This clone appeared a few times. This CDR3 reads CASSFSGTEYGYTF. For the CDR3, the DNA is TGCGCCAGCAGCTTCTCCGGGACAGAATATGGCTACACCTTC. V gene TRBV5-1 combines with J gene TRBJ1-2; 7 positions match TRBD1. This CDR3 comprises 14 residues. Germline V gene data show CDR1 as SGHRS and CDR2 as YFSETQ. V shed 2 bases, J shed 5 bases, and the junction held 6 bases outside the gene matches.

This clone was observed a single time. This chain joins TRBV9 and TRBJ1-1, with D unresolved. The CDR3 has 14 residues. The germline CDR1 and CDR2 sequences are SGDLS and YYNGEE. V was shortened by 3 bases and J by 6 bases, with 15 bases between the two germline ends. Here the CDR3 DNA reads TGTGCCAGCAGCGGACCTAGTGGGTTCGCTGAAGCTTTCTTT. Its translation: CASSGPSGFAEAFF.

The gene calls are TRBV27 and TRBJ2-7, with 8 bases aligning to TRBD2. Germline loops: CDR1 MNHEY, CDR2 SMNVEV (reference sequence). J lost 7 bases, V lost 2 bases, and 4 bases had no gene match. There are 13 residues in the CDR3. The CDR3 is CASSLDRGGEQYF. The CDR3, as DNA: TGTGCCAGCAGTTTAGATCGGGGGGGGGAGCAGTACTTC.

V gene TRBV29-1 combines with J gene TRBJ2-3, with 9 positions matching TRBD1. Looked up from germline, CDR1 is SQVTM and CDR2 is ANQGSEA. V trimming: 5 bases; J trimming: 5 bases; junction bases outside the gene matches: 17. This CDR3 has 17 residues. The chain's CDR3 is CSVQPRPGTGSGDTQYF. CDR3 in DNA: TGCAGCGTTCAACCCAGGCCGGGGACAGGGTCGGGAGATACGCAGTATTTT.

The CDR3 reads CASSQEGRGSEITF. In nucleotides, the CDR3 is TGCGCCAGCAGCCAAGAGGGCAGGGGCAGTGAGATCACCTTC. V gene TRBV4-3 combines with J gene TRBJ1-2; possibly TRBD1 for D (6 bases). CDR3 length: 14 amino acids. With 0 bases removed from V and 13 bases from J, the gap between germline ends came to 18 bases. CDR1 is LGHNA and CDR2 is YSLEER in the germline V gene.

The J gene is TRBJ2-7, the V gene TRBV18, with 7 positions matching TRBD1. CDR1 KGHSH and CDR2 LQKENI come from the germline V gene. V shed 6 bases and J 2 bases; nucleotides not matched to a gene: 10. This CDR3 is built from 15 residues. DNA for the CDR3: TGTGCCAGCTCGGATCGGACAGGAATCACCTACGAGCAGTACTTC. Amino acid sequence: CASSDRTGITYEQYF.

The chain combines TRBV7-2 with TRBJ2-1; a possible D gene is TRBD1 (7 bases). V was cut by 6 bases and J by 7 bases, with 19 bases left in between. The CDR3 spans 15 residues. Germline V lookup: CDR1 SGHTA, CDR2 FQGNSA. CDR3 sequence (DNA): TGTGCCAGCAGTTCCTACCTCCAGGGGGGAAATGAGCAGTTCTTC. Translation: CASSSYLQGGNEQFF.

The J gene is TRBJ2-7, the V gene TRBV7-9, with a weak D call TRBD2 (5 bases). Trimming stripped 0 bases from V and 3 bases from J, with 9 bases between. CDR3 size: 14 residues. CDR1 is SEHNR and CDR2 is FQNEAQ in the germline V gene (reference sequence). The CDR3 nucleotides are TGTGCCAGCAGCTTAGCTGCTAGCAGCTACGAGCAGTACTTC. This gives the protein CASSLAASSYEQYF.

The count of this clone is one. The V and J genes are TRBV19 and TRBJ1-1; D uncertain. This CDR3 comprises 13 residues. V was trimmed by 6 bases and J by 5 bases, leaving 13 bases between them. Germline lookup yields CDR1 LNHDA and CDR2 SQIVND (reference sequence). The CDR3: CASRYNAETEAFF. The CDR3 DNA is TGTGCCAGTAGGTACAACGCTGAAACTGAAGCTTTCTTT.

This rearrangement joins TRBV7-6 to TRBJ1-3, with TRBD1 identical over 7 bases. J lost 0 bases, V lost 4 bases, and 3 bases had no gene match. Germline V gives CDR1 SGHVS, CDR2 FNYEAQ. The CDR3 contains 15 residues. This CDR3 is CASSSGQISGNTIYF. For the CDR3, the DNA is TGTGCCAGCAGCTCGGGACAGATCTCTGGAAACACCATATATTTT.

This clone was counted a few times. The chain has TRBV30 and TRBJ2-5, with 11 bases lining up with TRBD2. This CDR3 spans 14 amino acids. V shed 1 base and J 5 bases; nucleotides not matched to a gene: 3. The germline V gene has CDR1 GTSNPN and CDR2 SVGIG (reference sequence). The CDR3: CAWSGLAGFETQYF. DNA for the CDR3: TGTGCCTGGAGTGGACTAGCGGGGTTCGAGACCCAGTACTTC.

The chain recombines TRBV4-3 with TRBJ2-1, with TRBD2 identical over 8 bases. The CDR3 is made up of 16 amino acids. The germline V gene has CDR1 LGHNA and CDR2 YSLEER. Unmatched junction bases numbered 4, after V lost 0 bases and J lost 3 bases. This CDR3 is CASSQDRGGDYNEQFF. CDR3 DNA sequence: TGCGCCAGCAGCCAAGATCGGGGGGGGGACTACAATGAGCAGTTCTTC.

The J gene is TRBJ2-7, the V gene TRBV5-6; D is ambiguous. The V and J ends lost 0 bases and 6 bases respectively, with 7 bases between them. The CDR3 totals 12 residues. Germline V gene lookup returns CDR1 SGHDT and CDR2 YYEEEE. The CDR3 DNA follows: TGTGCCAGCAGCTTGGGCGGTACCGAGCAGTACTTC. The encoded protein is CASSLGGTEQYF.